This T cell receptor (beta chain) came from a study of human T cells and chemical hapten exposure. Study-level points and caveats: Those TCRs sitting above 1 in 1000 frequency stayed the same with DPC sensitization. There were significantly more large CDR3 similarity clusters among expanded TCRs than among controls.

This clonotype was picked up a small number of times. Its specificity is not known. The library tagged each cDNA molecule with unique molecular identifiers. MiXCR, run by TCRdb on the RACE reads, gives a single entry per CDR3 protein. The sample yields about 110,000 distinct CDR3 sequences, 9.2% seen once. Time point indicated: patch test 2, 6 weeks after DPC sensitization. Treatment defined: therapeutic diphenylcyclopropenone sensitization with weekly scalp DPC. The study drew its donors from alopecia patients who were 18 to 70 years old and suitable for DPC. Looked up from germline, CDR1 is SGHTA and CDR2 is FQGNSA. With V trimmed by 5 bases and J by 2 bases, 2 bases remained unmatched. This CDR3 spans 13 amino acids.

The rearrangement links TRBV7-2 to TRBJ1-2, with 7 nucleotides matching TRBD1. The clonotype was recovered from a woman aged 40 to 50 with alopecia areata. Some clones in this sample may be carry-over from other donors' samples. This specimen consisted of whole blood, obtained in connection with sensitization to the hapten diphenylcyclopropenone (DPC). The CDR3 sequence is CASSKGQNYGYTF. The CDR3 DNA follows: TGTGCCAGCAGCAAGGGACAGAACTATGGCTACACCTTC.